This is a list of T cell receptor beta chains from one sample in a study of naive CD8 T cells in extremely preterm neonates. Assay used: immunoSEQ multiplex PCR; TCRdb lists only in-frame clones, some missing. The sample holds more than 20,000 clones, roughly 88% seen once. Sequenced: naive CD8+ T cells from cord blood. Receptors were obtained from a boy who was born preterm. Both conserved end residues are part of each CDR3. Fields, in order: J gene, D gene, V gene, clone size, CDR3 protein, CDR3 DNA. A D gene is named only where the DNA matches it firmly. The listing skips clone size in some rows; elsewhere it reads once, few, many or a size class.

j_gene: TRBJ2-1
d_gene: TRBD2
v_gene: TRBV5-1
abundance: NA
CDR3aa: CASIPGGSSYNEQFF
CDR3nt: TGCGCCAGCATCCCGGGGGGGAGCTCCTACAATGAGCAGTTCTTC

j_gene: TRBJ2-7
d_gene: NA
v_gene: TRBV5-7
abundance: NA
CDR3aa: CASSSGLSYEQYF
CDR3nt: TGTGCCAGCAGCTCGGGACTCTCCTACGAGCAGTACTTC

j_gene: TRBJ2-7
d_gene: NA
v_gene: TRBV6-4
abundance: NA
CDR3aa: CASITYEQYF
CDR3nt: TGTGCCAGCATTACCTACGAGCAGTACTTC

j_gene: TRBJ2-2
d_gene: NA
v_gene: TRBV7-3
abundance: NA
CDR3aa: CASSLQNIGELFF
CDR3nt: TGTGCCAGCAGCTTACAGAACATCGGGGAGCTGTTTTTT

j_gene: TRBJ1-3
d_gene: NA
v_gene: TRBV21-1
abundance: few
CDR3aa: CASSKGHSGNTIYF
CDR3nt: TGTGCCAGCAGCAAAGGACACTCTGGAAACACCATATATTTT

j_gene: TRBJ1-1
d_gene: TRBD1
v_gene: TRBV9
abundance: NA
CDR3aa: CASSGDSGEAFF
CDR3nt: TGTGCCAGCAGCGGGGACAGCGGGGAAGCTTTCTTT

j_gene: TRBJ2-1
d_gene: TRBD2
v_gene: TRBV14
abundance: NA
CDR3aa: CASSPWTSGGAYNEQFF
CDR3nt: TGTGCCAGCAGCCCCTGGACTAGCGGGGGGGCCTACAATGAGCAGTTCTTC

j_gene: TRBJ2-7
d_gene: NA
v_gene: TRBV7-2
abundance: few
CDR3aa: CASSLGTNSYEQYF
CDR3nt: TGTGCCAGCAGCTTAGGGACAAACTCCTACGAGCAGTACTTC

j_gene: TRBJ2-7
d_gene: TRBD2
v_gene: TRBV7-3
abundance: NA
CDR3aa: CASSSLAGMGYEQYF
CDR3nt: TGTGCCAGCAGCTCCCTAGCGGGGATGGGCTACGAGCAGTACTTC

j_gene: TRBJ2-1
d_gene: TRBD2
v_gene: TRBV6-6
abundance: NA
CDR3aa: CASSPLAAYNEQFF
CDR3nt: TGTGCCAGCAGTCCACTAGCGGCCTACAATGAGCAGTTCTTC